What follows describes a single T cell receptor beta chain. The entry originates in a study of OX40 agonist ivuxolimab in advanced cancers. At the level of the study: Six ivuxolimab dose levels, 0.01 to 10 mg/kg, were given intravenously every 2 weeks. From roughly 20 to 85 years was the age range, with a mean of about 54 years, and over 70% were male. Three patients showed partial responses: one hepatocellular carcinoma and two cutaneous melanoma cases.

Germline CDR1 is SGHRS and CDR2 is YFSETQ. The ends lost 1 base at V and 4 bases at J; junction bases unmatched: 10. This CDR3 has 17 residues. Only in-frame clones appear in the TCRdb table, and some are missing; sequencing was by immunoSEQ multiplex PCR. This table holds about 72,000 clones, over 75% found once. This chain uses TRBV5-1 with TRBJ2-5; 10 positions agree with TRBD1. Sequenced here: CD4+ or CD8+ T cells sorted from blood, sampled in a trial of the OX40 agonist ivuxolimab. This clonotype was sampled from an adult with an advanced solid tumor such as melanoma, head and neck, liver or kidney cancer. The CDR3 here is CASSLKPGQGFGETQYF. DNA of the CDR3: TGCGCCAGCAGCTTGAAGCCGGGACAGGGGTTCGGAGAGACCCAGTACTTC.